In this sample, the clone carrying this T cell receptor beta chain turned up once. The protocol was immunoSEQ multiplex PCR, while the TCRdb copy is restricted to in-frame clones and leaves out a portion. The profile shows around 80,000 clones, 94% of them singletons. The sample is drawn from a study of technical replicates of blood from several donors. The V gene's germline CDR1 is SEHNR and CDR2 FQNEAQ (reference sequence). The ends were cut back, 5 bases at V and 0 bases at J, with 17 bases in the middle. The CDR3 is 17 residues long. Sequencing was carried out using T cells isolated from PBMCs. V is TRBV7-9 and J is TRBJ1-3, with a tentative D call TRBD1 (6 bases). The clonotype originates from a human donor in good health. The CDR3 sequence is CASSANFRGLSGNTIYF. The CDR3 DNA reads TGTGCCAGCAGCGCGAATTTCAGGGGCCTCTCTGGAAACACCATATATTTT. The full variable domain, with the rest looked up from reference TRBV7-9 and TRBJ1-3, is DTGVSQNPRHKITKRGQNVTFRCDPISEHNRLYWYRQTLGQGPEFLTYFQNEAQLEKSRLLSDRFSAERPKGSFSTLEIQRTEQGDSAMYLCASSANFRGLSGNTIYFGEGSWLTVV.